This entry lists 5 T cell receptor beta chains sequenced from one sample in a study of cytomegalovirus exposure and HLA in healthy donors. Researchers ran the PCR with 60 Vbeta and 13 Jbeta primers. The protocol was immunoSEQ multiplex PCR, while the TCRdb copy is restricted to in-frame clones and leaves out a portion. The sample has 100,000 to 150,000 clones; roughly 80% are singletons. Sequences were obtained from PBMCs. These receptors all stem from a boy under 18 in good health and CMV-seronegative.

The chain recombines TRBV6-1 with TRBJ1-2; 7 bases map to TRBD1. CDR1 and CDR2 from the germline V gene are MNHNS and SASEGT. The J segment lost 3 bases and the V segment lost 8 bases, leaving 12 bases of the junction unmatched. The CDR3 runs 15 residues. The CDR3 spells CASEPRGREDYGYTF. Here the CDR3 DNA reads TGTGCCAGCGAACCTAGGGGGCGGGAGGACTATGGCTACACCTTC.

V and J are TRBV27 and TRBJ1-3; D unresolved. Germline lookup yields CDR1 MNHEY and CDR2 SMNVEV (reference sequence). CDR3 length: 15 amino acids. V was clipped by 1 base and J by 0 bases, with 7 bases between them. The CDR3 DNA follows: TGTGCCAGCAGTTTATACGGTAGCTCTGGAAACACCATATATTTT. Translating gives CASSLYGSSGNTIYF.

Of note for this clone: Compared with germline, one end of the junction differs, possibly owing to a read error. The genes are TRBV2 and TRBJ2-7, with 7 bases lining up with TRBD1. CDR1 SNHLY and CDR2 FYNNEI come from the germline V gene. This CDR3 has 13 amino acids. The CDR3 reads CATSGTVSYEQYF. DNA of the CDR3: TGTGCCACCAGTGGGACAGTCTCCTACGAGCAGTACTTC.

CDR3 nucleotides: TGTGCCAGCAGCGCCCAGGGGGACGAGCAGTACTTC. This sequence encodes CASSAQGDEQYF. The genes are TRBV5-4 and TRBJ2-7, with TRBD1 matching 7 bases. V lost 4 bases and J lost 5; bases outside the gene matches: 3. CDR3 length equals 12 residues. Germline V gene sequence: CDR1 SGHNT, CDR2 YYREEE (reference sequence).

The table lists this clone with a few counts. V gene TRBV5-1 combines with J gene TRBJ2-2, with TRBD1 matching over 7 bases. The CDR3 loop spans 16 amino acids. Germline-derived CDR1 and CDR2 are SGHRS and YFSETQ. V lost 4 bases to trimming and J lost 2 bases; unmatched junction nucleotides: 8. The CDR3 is CASSPGNRGNTGELFF. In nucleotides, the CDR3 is TGCGCCAGCAGCCCAGGGAACAGGGGTAACACCGGGGAGCTGTTTTTT. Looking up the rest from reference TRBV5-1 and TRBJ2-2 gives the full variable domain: KAGVTQTPRYLIKTRGQQVTLSCSPISGHRSVSWYQQTPGQGLQFLFEYFSETQRNKGNFPGRFSGRQFSNSRSEMNVSTLELGDSALYLCASSPGNRGNTGELFFGEGSRLTVL.